This T cell receptor (beta chain) derives from a study of PD-L1 blockade in urothelial cancer. This clone was observed a single time. The data were produced by immunoSEQ multiplex PCR, yet TCRdb's version contains in-frame clones alone and is incomplete. This repertoire shows some 30,000 clones, more than 85% found once; its top ten account for 1.5% to 2%. This CDR3 region has 15 residues. Losses at the gene ends were 9 bases for V and 2 bases for J; bases not matched to a gene: 5. CDR1 is LNHDA and CDR2 is SQIVND in the germline V gene (reference sequence). The sequencing used PBMCs, collected around atezolizumab (anti-PD-L1) treatment. The chain has TRBV19 and TRBJ1-6; 9 nucleotides agree with TRBD1. The TCR was taken from a man aged 45-65 years with urothelial cancer. CDR3 sequence: CASKTGGAYNSPLHF. As DNA, the CDR3 is TGTGCCAGCAAGACAGGGGGGGCCTATAATTCACCCCTCCACTTT.